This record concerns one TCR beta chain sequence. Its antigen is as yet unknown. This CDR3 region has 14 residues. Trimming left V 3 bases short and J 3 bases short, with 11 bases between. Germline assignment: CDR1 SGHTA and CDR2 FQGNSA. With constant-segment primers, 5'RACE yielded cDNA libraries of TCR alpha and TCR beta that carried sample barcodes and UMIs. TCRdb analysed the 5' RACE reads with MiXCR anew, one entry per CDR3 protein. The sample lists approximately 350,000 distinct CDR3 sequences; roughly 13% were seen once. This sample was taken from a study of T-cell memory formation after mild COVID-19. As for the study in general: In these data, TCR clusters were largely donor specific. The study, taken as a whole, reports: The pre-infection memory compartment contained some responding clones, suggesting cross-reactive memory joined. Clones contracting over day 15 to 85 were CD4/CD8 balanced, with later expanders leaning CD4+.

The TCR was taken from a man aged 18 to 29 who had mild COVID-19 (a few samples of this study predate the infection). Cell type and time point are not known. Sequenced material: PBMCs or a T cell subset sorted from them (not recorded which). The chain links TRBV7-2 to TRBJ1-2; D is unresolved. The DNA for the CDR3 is TGTGCCAGCAGCTTTTGGGGTGTAGACTATGGCTACACCTTC. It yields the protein CASSFWGVDYGYTF.